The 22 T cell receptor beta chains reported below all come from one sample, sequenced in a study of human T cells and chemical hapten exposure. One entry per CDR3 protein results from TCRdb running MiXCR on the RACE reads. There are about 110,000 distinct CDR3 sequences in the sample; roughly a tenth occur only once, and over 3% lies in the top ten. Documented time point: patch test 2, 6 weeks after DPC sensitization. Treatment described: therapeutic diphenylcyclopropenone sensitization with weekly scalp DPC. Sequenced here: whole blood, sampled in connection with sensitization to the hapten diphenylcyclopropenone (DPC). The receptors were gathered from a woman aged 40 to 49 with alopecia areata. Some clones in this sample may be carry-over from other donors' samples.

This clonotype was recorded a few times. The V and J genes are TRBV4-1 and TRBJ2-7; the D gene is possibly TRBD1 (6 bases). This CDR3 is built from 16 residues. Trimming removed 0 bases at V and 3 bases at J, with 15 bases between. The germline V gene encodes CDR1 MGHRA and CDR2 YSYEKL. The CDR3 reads CASSQDREQGNYEQYF. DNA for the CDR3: TGCGCCAGCAGCCAAGATAGGGAACAGGGCAACTACGAGCAGTACTTC.

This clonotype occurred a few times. The CDR3 here is CASSYSSLGTNQPQHF. The CDR3 region has the DNA TGTGCCAGCAGTTACTCGAGTTTGGGGACAAATCAGCCCCAGCATTTT. This rearrangement joins TRBV6-2 or TRBV6-3 to TRBJ1-5, with D perhaps matching TRBD1 (6 bases). The CDR3 runs 16 residues. Germline lookup yields CDR1 MNHEY and CDR2 SVGEGT. V was pared by 0 bases and J by 4 bases, with 13 bases between.

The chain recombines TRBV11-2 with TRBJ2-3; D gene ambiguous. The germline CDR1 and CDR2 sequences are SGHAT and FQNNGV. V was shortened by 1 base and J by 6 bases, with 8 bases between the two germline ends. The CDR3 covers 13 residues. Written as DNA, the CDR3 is TGTGCCAGCAGCTTAGCCCTATACGATACGCAGTATTTT. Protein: CASSLALYDTQYF.

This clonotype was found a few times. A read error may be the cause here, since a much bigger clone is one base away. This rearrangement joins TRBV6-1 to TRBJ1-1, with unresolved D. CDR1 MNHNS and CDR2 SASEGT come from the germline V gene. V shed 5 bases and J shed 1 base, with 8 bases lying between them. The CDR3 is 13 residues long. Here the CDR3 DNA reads TGTGCCAGCAGTTTCGGTTGGAACACTGAAGCTTTCTTT. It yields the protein CASSFGWNTEAFF.

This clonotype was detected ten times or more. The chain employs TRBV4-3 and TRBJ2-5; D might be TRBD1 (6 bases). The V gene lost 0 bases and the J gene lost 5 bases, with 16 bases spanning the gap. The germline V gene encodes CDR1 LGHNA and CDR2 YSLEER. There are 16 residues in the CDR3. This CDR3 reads CASSQDRKAGEETQYF. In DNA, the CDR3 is TGCGCCAGCAGCCAAGATCGTAAGGCAGGGGAGGAGACCCAGTACTTC.

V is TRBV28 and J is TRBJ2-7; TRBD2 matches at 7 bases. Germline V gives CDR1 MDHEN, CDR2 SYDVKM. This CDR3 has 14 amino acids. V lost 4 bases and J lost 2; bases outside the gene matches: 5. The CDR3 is CASSWAGDPYEQYF. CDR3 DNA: TGTGCCAGCAGTTGGGCGGGGGACCCCTACGAGCAGTACTTC.

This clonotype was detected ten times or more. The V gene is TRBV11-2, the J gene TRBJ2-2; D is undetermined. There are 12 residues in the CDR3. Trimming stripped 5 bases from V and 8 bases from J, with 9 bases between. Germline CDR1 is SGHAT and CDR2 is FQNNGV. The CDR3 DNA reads TGTGCCAGCAGCCGCGGCGGTGGGGAGCTGTTTTTT. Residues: CASSRGGGELFF.

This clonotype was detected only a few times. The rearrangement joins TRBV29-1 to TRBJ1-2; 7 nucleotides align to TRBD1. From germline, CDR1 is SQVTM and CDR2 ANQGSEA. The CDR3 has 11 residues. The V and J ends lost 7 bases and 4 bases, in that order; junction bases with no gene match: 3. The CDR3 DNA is TGCAGCGGGCAGGGGGTCTATGGCTACACCTTC. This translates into CSGQGVYGYTF.

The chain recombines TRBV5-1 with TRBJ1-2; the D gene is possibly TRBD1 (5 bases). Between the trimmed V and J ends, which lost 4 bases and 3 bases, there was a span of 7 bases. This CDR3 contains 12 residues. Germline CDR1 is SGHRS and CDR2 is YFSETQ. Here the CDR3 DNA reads TGCGCCAGCAGCAGGGACGACTATGGCTACACCTTC. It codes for CASSRDDYGYTF.

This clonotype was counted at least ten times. The CDR3 spells CASSDAPRTGDYGYTF. The CDR3 DNA reads TGCGCCAGCAGTGATGCCCCGCGGACAGGAGACTATGGCTACACCTTC. V is TRBV10-2 and J is TRBJ1-2, with 7 bases that match TRBD1. CDR3 length: 16 residues. From germline, CDR1 is WSHSY and CDR2 SAAADI. The ends lost 3 bases at V and 3 bases at J; junction bases unmatched: 10.

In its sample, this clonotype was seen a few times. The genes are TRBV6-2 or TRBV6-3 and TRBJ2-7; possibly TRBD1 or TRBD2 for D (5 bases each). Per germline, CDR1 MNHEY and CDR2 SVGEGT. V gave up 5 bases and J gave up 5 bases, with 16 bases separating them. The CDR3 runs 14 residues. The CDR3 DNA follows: TGTGCCAGCAGTACCGGGACCACCTTGGACGAGCAGTACTTC. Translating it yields CASSTGTTLDEQYF.

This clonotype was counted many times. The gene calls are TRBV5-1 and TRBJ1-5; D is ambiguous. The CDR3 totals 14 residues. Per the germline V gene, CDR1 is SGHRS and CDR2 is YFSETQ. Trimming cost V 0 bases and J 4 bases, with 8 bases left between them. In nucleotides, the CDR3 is TGCGCCAGCAGCTTGGATACAGCGAATCAGCCCCAGCATTTT. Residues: CASSLDTANQPQHF.

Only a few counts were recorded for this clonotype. In nucleotides, the CDR3 is TGTGCCAGCAGCCAAGCAGGTGTCCTAGCGGGGGGACCAGATACGCAGTATTTT. As protein: CASSQAGVLAGGPDTQYF. The chain employs TRBV4-2 and TRBJ2-3; 11 bases match TRBD2. CDR3 length: 18 amino acids. CDR1 and CDR2 (germline): LGHNA, YNFKEQ. With V trimmed by 1 base and J by 4 bases, 10 bases remained unmatched.

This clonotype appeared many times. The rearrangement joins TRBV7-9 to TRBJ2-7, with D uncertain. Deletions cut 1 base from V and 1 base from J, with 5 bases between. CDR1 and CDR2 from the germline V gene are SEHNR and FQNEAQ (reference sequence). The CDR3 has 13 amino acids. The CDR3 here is CASSLVWSYEQYF. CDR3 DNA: TGTGCCAGCAGCTTAGTCTGGTCCTACGAGCAGTACTTC.

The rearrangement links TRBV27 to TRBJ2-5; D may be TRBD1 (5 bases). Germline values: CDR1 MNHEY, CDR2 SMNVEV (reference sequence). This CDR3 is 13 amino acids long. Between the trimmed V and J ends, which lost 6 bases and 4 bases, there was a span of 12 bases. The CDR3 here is CASRTLRGETQYF. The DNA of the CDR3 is TGTGCCAGCAGGACCCTTAGGGGAGAGACCCAGTACTTC.

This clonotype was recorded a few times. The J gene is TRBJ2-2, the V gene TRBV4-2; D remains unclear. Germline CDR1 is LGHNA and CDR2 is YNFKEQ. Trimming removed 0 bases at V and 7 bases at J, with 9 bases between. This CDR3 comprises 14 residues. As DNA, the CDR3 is TGTGCCAGCAGCCAAGATCTAATGGGCGGGGAGCTGTTTTTT. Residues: CASSQDLMGGELFF.

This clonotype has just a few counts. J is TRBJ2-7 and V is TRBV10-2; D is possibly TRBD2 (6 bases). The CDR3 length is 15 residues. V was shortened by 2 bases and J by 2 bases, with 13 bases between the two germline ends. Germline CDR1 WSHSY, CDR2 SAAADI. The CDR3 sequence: CASSEPGEGAYEQYF. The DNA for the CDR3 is TGCGCCAGCAGTGAGCCGGGGGAAGGGGCCTACGAGCAGTACTTC.

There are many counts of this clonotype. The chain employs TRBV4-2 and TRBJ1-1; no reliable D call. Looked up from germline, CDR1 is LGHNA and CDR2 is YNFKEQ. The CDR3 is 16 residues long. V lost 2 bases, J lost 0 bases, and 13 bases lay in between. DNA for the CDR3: TGTGCCAGCAGCCAACTTTTCGACCGATTGAACACTGAAGCTTTCTTT. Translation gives CASSQLFDRLNTEAFF.

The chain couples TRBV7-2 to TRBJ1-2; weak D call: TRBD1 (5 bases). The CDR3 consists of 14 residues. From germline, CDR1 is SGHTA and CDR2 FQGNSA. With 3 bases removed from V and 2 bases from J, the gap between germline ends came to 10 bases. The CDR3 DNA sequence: TGTGCCAGCAGCTTGGGGGGTCTCAACTATGGCTACACCTTC. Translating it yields CASSLGGLNYGYTF.

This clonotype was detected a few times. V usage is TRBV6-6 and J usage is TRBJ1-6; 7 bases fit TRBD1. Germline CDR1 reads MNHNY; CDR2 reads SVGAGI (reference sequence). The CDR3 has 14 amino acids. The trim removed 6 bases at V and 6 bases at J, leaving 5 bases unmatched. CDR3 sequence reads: CASRPGTANSPLHF. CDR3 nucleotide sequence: TGTGCCAGCAGACCCGGGACAGCTAATTCACCCCTCCACTTT.

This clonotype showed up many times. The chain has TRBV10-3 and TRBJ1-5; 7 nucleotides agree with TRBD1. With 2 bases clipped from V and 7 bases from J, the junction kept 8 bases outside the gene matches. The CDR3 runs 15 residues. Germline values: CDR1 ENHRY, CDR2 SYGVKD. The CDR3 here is CAISEGQEIGQPQHF. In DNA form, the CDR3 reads TGTGCCATCAGTGAGGGACAGGAGATAGGGCAGCCCCAGCATTTT.

The chain's CDR3 is CAISEPQGRTDTQYF. CDR3 in DNA: TGTGCCATCAGTGAACCACAGGGGAGGACAGATACGCAGTATTTT. The rearrangement joins TRBV10-3 to TRBJ2-3; D perhaps matches TRBD1 (7 bases). V was pared by 3 bases and J by 3 bases, with 13 bases between. The CDR3 consists of 15 residues. The germline gives CDR1 ENHRY, CDR2 SYGVKD.